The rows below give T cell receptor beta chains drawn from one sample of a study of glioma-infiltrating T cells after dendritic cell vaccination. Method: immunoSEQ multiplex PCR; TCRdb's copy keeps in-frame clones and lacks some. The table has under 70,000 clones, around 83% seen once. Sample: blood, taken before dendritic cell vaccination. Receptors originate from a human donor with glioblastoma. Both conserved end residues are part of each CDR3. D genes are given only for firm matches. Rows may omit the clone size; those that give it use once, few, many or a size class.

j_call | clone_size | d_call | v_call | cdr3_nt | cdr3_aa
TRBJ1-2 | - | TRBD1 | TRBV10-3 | TGTGCCATCGGCGGACAGGGAAGTAATGGCTACACCTTC | CAIGGQGSNGYTF
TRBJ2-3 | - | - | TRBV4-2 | TGTGCCAGCAGCCAAGAACGCACCGGCGGAAGGACAGATACGCAGTATTTT | CASSQERTGGRTDTQYF
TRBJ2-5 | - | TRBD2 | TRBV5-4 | TGTGCCAGCAGCTTACTAGCGGGGGGCGGGGAGGCCCAGTACTTC | CASSLLAGGGEAQYF
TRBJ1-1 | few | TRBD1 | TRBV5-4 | TGTGCCAGCAGCTTACAGGGGTACACTGAAGCTTTCTTT | CASSLQGYTEAFF
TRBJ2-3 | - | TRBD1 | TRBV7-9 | TGTGCCAGCAGCTTGGGACAGGTTTCAGGAGATACGCAGTATTTT | CASSLGQVSGDTQYF
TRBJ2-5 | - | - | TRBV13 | TGTGCCAGCTCCTTATCATCCAGGGGTCAGGGGGAGACCCAGTACTTC | CASSLSSRGQGETQYF
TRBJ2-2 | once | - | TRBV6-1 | TGTGCCAGCGAAACAGGGGTCTCGGGGGACCTGTTTTTT | CASETGVSGDLFF
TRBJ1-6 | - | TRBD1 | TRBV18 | TGTGCCAGCTCATCCCAGGGGGCAGATAATTCACCCCTCCACTTT | CASSSQGADNSPLHF
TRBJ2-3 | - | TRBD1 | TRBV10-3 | TGTGCCATCACGCGGGACAGGGGAACCACAGATACGCAGTATTTT | CAITRDRGTTDTQYF
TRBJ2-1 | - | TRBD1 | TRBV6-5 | TGTGCCAGCAGTTACGACAGGGGAGTCGGCAATGAGCAGTTCTTC | CASSYDRGVGNEQFF
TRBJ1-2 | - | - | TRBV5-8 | TGTGCCAGCAGCTTATTGGAGGGATCGTATGGCTACACCTTC | CASSLLEGSYGYTF
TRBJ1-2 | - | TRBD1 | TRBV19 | TGTGCCAGCCGCCGGGACAGGGTCCATGGCTACACCTTC | CASRRDRVHGYTF
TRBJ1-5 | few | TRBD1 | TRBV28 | TGTGCCAGCAGGGACCAAGACAGGGAGAATTGGGGCAATCAGCCCCAGCATTTT | CASRDQDRENWGNQPQHF
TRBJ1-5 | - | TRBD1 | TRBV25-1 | TGTGCCAGCAGTGCCGGGACAGGGATGTACGGCAATCAGCCCCAGCATTTT | CASSAGTGMYGNQPQHF
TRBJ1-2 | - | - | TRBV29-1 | TGCAGCGTCCAGGGTGTAGGTTATGGCTACACCTTC | CSVQGVGYGYTF
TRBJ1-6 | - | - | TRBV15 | TGTGCCACCAGCGTACAATCCGATTCACCCCTCCACTTT | CATSVQSDSPLHF
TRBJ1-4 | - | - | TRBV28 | TGTGCCAGCAGTTTACGGGAAAAACTGTTTTTT | CASSLREKLFF
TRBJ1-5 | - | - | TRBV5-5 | TGTGCCAGCAGGGAGTCGGGGGGAATAAGCAATCAGCCCCAGCATTTT | CASRESGGISNQPQHF